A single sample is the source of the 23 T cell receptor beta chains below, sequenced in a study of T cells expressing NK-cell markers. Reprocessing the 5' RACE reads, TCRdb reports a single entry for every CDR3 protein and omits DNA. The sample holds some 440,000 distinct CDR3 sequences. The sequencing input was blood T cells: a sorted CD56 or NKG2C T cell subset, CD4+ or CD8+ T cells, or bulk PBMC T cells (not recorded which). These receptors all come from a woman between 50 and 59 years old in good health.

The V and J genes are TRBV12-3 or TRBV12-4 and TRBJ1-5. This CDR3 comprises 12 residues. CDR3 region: CASSRSDQPQHF.

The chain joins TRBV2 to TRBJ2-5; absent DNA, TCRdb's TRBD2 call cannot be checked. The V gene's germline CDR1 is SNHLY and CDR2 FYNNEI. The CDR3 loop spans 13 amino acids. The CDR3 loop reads CASRKLAGETQYF.

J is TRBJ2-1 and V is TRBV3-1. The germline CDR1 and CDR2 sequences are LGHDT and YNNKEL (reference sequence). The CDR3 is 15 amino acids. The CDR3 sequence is CASSHTNSLYNEQFF.

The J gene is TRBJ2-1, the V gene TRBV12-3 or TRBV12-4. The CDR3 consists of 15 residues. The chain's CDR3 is CASSPSGRPYNEQFF.

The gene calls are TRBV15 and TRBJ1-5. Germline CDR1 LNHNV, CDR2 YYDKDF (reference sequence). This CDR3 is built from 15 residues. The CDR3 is CATSREGKGNQPQHF.

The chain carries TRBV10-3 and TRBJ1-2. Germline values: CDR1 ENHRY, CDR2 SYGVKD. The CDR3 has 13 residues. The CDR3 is CAISERPTPGYTF.

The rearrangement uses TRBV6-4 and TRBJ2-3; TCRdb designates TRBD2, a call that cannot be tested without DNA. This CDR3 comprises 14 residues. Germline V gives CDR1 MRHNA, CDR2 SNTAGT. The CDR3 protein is CASRPLGSTDTQYF.

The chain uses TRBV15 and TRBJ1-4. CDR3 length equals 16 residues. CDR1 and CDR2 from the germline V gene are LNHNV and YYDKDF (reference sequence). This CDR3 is CATSRDFRVLNEKLFF.

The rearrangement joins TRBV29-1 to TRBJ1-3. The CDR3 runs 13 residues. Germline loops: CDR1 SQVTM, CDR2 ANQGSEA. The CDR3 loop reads CSGVTGSGNTIYF.

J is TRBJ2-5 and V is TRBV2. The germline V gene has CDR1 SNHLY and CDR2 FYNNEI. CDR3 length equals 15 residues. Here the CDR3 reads CASSWSGSIQETQYF.

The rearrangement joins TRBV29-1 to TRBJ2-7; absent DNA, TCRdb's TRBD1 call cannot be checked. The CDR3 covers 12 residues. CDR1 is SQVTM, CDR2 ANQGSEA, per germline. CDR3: CSVEGTGYEQYF.

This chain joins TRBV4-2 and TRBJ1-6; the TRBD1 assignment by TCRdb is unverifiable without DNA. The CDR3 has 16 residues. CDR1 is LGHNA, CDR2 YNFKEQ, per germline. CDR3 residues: CASSQVGTGGNSPLHF.

The CDR3 loop is CSVDRDSGNTIYF. This rearrangement joins TRBV29-1 to TRBJ1-3; TCRdb's D call of TRBD1 is untestable without DNA. CDR1 and CDR2 (germline): SQVTM, ANQGSEA. The CDR3 is made up of 13 amino acids. Filled out from reference TRBV29-1 and TRBJ1-3, the complete variable domain reads SAVISQKPSRDICQRGTSLTIQCQVDSQVTMMFWYRQQPGQSLTLIATANQGSEATYESGFVIDKFPISRPNLTFSTLTVSNMSPEDSSIYLCSVDRDSGNTIYFGEGSWLTVV.

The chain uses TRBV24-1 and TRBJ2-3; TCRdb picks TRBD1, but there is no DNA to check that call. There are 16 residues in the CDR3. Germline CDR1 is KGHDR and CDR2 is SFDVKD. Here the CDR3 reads CATSDARGPSTDTQYF.

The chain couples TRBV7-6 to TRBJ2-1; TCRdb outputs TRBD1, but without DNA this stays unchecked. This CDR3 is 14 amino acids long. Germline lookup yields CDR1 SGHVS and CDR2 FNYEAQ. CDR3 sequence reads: CASSLFGKGYEQFF. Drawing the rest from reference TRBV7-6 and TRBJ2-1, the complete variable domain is GAGVSQSPRYKVTKRGQDVALRCDPISGHVSLYWYRQALGQGPEFLTYFNYEAQQDKSGLPNDRFSAERPEGSISTLTIQRTEQRDSAMYRCASSLFGKGYEQFFGPGTRLTVL.

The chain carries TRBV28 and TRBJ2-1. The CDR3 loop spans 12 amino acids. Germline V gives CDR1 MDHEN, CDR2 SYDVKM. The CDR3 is CASSSTMAEQFF.

The CDR3 reads CASSDPGLGYEQYF. The chain recombines TRBV2 with TRBJ2-7; the D gene TCRdb calls, TRBD1, cannot be checked with no DNA. This CDR3 has 14 residues. CDR1 is SNHLY, CDR2 FYNNEI, per germline.

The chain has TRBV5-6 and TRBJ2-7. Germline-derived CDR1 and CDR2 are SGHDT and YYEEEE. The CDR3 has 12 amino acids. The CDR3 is CASSFGLYEQYF.

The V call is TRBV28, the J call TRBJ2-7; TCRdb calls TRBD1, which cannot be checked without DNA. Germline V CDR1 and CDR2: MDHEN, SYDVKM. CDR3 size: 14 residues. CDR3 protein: CASSFEDRGSVQYF.

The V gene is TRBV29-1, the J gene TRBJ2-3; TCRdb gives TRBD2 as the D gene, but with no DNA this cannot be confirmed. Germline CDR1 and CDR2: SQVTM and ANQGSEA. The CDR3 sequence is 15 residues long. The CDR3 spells CSVAPRLAGAGTQYF.

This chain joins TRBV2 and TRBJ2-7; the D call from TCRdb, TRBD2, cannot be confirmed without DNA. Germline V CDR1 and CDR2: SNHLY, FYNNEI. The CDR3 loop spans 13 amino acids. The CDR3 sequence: CASRRTGVWEQYF.

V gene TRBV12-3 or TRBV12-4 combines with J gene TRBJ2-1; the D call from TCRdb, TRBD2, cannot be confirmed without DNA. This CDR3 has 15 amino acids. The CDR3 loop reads CASSSSGRSYNEQFF.

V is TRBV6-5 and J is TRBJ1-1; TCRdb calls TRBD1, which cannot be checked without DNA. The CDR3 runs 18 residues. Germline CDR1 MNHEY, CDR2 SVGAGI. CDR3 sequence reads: CASSPLGKGPGRDTEAFF.